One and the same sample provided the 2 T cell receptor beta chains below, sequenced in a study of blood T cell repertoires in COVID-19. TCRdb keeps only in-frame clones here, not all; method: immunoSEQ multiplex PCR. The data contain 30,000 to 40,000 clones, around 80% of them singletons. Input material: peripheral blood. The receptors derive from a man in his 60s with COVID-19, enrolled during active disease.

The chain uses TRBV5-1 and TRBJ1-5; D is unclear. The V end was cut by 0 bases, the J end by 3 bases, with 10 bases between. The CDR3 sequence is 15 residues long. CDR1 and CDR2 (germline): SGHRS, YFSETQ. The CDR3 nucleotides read TGCGCCAGCAGCTTGGCCCCGGGGAACAATCAGCCCCAGCATTTT. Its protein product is CASSLAPGNNQPQHF.

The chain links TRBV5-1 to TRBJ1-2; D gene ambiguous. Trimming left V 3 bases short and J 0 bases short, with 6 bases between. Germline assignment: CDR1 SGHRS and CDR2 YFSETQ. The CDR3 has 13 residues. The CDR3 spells CASSSGANYGYTF. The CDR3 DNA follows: TGCGCCAGCAGCTCCGGAGCTAACTATGGCTACACCTTC. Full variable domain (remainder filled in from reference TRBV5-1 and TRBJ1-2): KAGVTQTPRYLIKTRGQQVTLSCSPISGHRSVSWYQQTPGQGLQFLFEYFSETQRNKGNFPGRFSGRQFSNSRSEMNVSTLELGDSALYLCASSSGANYGYTFGSGTRLTVV.